A single count supports the clone carrying this TCR beta chain. This record belongs to a study of blood T cell repertoires in COVID-19. TCRdb's copy holds only in-frame clones and misses some; the assay was immunoSEQ multiplex PCR. The table has about 110,000 clones, 82% seen once. Trimming left V 3 bases short and J 3 bases short, with 18 bases between. The CDR3 sequence is 17 residues long. The germline gives CDR1 SGHAT, CDR2 FQNNGV. The specimen was peripheral blood. The chain employs TRBV11-2 and TRBJ2-1; weak D call: TRBD2 (6 bases). The source is a man between 65 and 79 years old with acute or convalescent COVID-19. The CDR3 protein is CASSFFPRGYNYNEQFF. In DNA form, the CDR3 reads TGTGCCAGCAGCTTCTTTCCGCGGGGTTATAACTACAATGAGCAGTTCTTC.